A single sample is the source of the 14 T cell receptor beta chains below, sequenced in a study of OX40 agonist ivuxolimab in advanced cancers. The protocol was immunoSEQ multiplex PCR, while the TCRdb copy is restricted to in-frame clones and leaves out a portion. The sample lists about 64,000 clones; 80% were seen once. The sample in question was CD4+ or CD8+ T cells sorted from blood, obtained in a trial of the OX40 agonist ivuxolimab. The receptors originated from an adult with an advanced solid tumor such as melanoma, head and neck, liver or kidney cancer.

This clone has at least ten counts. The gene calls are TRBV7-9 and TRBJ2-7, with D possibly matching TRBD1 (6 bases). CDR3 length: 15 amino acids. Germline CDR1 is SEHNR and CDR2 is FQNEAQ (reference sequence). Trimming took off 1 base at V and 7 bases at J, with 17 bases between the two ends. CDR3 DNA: TGTGCCAGCAGCTTAGTCGGGGACATTGCCATGGAGCAGTACTTC. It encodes CASSLVGDIAMEQYF.

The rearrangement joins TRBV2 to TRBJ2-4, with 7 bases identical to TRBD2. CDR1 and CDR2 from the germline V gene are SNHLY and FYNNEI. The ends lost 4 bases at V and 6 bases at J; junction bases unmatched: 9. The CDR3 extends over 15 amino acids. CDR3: CASSAMSGVGNIQYF. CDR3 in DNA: TGTGCCAGCAGTGCCATGAGCGGGGTCGGAAACATTCAGTACTTC.

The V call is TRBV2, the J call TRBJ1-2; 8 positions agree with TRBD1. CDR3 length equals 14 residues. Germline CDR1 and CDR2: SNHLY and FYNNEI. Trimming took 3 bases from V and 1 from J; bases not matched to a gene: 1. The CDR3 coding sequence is TGTGCCAGCAGTGACAGGGGGCGTAACTATGGCTACACCTTC. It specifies CASSDRGRNYGYTF.

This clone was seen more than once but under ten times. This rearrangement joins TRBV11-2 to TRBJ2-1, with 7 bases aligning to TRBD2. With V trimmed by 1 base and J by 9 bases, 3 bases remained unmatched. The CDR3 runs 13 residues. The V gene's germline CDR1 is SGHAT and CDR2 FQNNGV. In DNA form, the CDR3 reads TGTGCCAGCAGCTTAGGACTAGCCGGTGAGCAGTTCTTC. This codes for CASSLGLAGEQFF.

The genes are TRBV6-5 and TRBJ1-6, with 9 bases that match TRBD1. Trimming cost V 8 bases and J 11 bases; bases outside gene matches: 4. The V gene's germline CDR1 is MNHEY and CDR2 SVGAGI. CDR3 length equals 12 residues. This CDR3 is CASGTGWAPLHF. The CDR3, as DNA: TGTGCCAGCGGGACAGGGTGGGCACCCCTCCACTTT.

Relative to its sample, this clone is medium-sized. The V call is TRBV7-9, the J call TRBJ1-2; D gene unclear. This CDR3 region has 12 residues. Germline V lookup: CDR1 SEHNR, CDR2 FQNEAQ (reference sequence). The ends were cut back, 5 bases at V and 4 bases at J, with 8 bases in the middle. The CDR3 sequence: CASSDTAYGYTF. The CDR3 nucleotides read TGTGCCAGCAGCGATACAGCCTATGGCTACACCTTC.

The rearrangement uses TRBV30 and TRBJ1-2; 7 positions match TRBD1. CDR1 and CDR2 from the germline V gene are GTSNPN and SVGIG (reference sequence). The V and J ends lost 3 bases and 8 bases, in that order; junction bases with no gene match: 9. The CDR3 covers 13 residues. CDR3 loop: CAWRPDRVLGYTF. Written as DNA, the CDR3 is TGTGCCTGGAGGCCCGACAGGGTCCTGGGCTACACCTTC.

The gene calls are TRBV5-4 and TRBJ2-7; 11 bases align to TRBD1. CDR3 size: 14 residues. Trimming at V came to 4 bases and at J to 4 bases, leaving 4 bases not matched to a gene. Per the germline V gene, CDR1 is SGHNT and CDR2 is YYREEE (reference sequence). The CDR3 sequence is CASSLGTGGYEQYF. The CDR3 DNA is TGTGCCAGCAGCCTAGGGACAGGGGGGTACGAGCAGTACTTC.

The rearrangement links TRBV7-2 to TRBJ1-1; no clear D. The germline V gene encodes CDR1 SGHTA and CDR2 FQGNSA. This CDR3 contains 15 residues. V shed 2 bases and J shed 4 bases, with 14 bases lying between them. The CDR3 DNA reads TGTGCCAGCAGCTTACCCTCGACCTGGGGCACTGAAGCTTTCTTT. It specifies CASSLPSTWGTEAFF. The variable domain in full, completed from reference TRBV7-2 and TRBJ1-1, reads GAGVSQSPSNKVTEKGKDVELRCDPISGHTALYWYRQSLGQGLEFLIYFQGNSAPDKSGLPSDRFSAERTGGSVSTLTIQRTQQEDSAVYLCASSLPSTWGTEAFFGQGTRLTVV.

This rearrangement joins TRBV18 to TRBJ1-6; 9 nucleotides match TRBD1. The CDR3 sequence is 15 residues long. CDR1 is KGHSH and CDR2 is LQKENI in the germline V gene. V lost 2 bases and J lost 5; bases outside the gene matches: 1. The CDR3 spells CASSPRTGDNSPLHF. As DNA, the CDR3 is TGTGCCAGCTCACCAAGGACAGGGGATAATTCACCCCTCCACTTT.

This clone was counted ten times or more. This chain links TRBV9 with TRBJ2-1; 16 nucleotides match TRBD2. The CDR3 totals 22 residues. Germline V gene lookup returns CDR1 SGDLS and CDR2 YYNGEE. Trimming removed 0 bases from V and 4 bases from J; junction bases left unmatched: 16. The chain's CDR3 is CASSVDFGSGTSGGARYNEQFF. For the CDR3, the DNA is TGTGCCAGCAGCGTAGATTTCGGATCCGGGACTAGCGGGGGGGCGCGGTACAATGAGCAGTTCTTC.

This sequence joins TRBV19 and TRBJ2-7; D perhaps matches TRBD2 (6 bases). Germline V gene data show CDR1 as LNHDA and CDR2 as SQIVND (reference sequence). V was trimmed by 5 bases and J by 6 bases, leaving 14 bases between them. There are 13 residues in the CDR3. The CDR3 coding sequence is TGTGCCAGTAGTCCCAGCGGGCTTGGCGAGCAGTACTTC. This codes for CASSPSGLGEQYF.

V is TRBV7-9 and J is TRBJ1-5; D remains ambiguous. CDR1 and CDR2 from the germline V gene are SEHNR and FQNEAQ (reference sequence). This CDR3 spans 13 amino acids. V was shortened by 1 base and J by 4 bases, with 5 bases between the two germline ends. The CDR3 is CASSLDGNQPQHF. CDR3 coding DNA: TGTGCCAGCAGCTTAGACGGGAATCAGCCCCAGCATTTT.

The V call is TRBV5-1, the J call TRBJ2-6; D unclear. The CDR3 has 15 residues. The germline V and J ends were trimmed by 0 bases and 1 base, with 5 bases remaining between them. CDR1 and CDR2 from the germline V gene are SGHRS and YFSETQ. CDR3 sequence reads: CASSLVGSGANVLTF. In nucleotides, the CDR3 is TGCGCCAGCAGCTTGGTAGGGTCTGGGGCCAACGTCCTGACTTTC.